The rows below give T cell receptor beta chains drawn from one sample of a study of T cells after yellow fever vaccination. TCRdb passed the 5' RACE reads through MiXCR, listing each CDR3 protein once. The top ten hold about an eighth of the sample, which has some 500,000 distinct CDR3 sequences, about 13% seen once. The source was PBMCs, collected on the day of the yellow fever booster vaccination. The receptors were sampled from a man aged 30-40 years who received the YFV17D yellow fever vaccine. The CDR3 runs from the conserved cysteine through the conserved F or W. The order of the fields is CDR3 DNA, CDR3 protein, D gene, clone size, V gene, J gene. The D gene is left open where the match is weak. Clone sizes are given selectively: once, few, many, or a class where the clone is expanded.

DNA: TGTGCCAGCAGCCAAGCCACCCCGCCGGTGGCTTTCTTT; CDR3: CASSQATPPVAFF; D: -; size: -; V: TRBV4-2; J: TRBJ1-1
DNA: TGTGCCAGCAACCGTTATCGGGCTAGCGGGAGTAACGCCTACAATGAGCAGTTCTTC; CDR3: CASNRYRASGSNAYNEQFF; D: TRBD2; size: -; V: TRBV7-8; J: TRBJ2-1
DNA: TGCGCCAGCAGCTACGATGGGGGTTCCGGGGAGCTGTTTTTT; CDR3: CASSYDGGSGELFF; D: -; size: -; V: TRBV5-1; J: TRBJ2-2
DNA: TGTGCCAGCAGCCACGCCGACAGGAACACCGGGGAGCTGTTTTTT; CDR3: CASSHADRNTGELFF; D: -; size: -; V: TRBV7-9; J: TRBJ2-2
DNA: TGTGCCTGGAGTGCGGCCATGAACACTGAAGCTTTCTTT; CDR3: CAWSAAMNTEAFF; D: -; size: once; V: TRBV30; J: TRBJ1-1
DNA: TGTGCCAGCAGCAAAATGCACGGGGTCACAGATACGCAGTATTTT; CDR3: CASSKMHGVTDTQYF; D: -; size: -; V: TRBV11-2; J: TRBJ2-3
DNA: TGCGCCAGCAGCGGCGGGACAGGGGTTACCGGGGAGCTGTTTTTT; CDR3: CASSGGTGVTGELFF; D: TRBD1; size: -; V: TRBV5-1; J: TRBJ2-2
DNA: TGCAGTGCTAGAGTCAATCGCACAGATACGCAGTATTTT; CDR3: CSARVNRTDTQYF; D: -; size: -; V: TRBV20-1; J: TRBJ2-3
DNA: TGTGCCACCCGGGTTAGCGGGAGTCGAGAGCAGTTCTTC; CDR3: CATRVSGSREQFF; D: TRBD2; size: -; V: TRBV27; J: TRBJ2-1
DNA: TGTGCCAGCTCACCCGGACTGCCCTTCGGCGAGCAGTACTTC; CDR3: CASSPGLPFGEQYF; D: -; size: few; V: TRBV18; J: TRBJ2-7
DNA: TGTGCCAGCAGTACTGACACACAGGGGCGGGAAGCTTTCTTT; CDR3: CASSTDTQGREAFF; D: TRBD1; size: few; V: TRBV6-5; J: TRBJ1-1
DNA: TGTGCCAGCAGCCGCGACTCCGCCTCCCAAGAGACCCAGTACTTC; CDR3: CASSRDSASQETQYF; D: -; size: few; V: TRBV7-2; J: TRBJ2-5
DNA: TGCAGCGTGGGGGCATCTCTTGGCTACACCTTC; CDR3: CSVGASLGYTF; D: -; size: few; V: TRBV29-1; J: TRBJ1-2
DNA: TGTGCCAGCAGCCGGACAGTCTCTGGAAACACCATATATTTT; CDR3: CASSRTVSGNTIYF; D: -; size: -; V: TRBV13; J: TRBJ1-3
DNA: TGTGCCATCGCCGTAGGGACTAGCGGGAGACCTCGAGAGACCCAGTACTTC; CDR3: CAIAVGTSGRPRETQYF; D: TRBD2; size: -; V: TRBV10-3; J: TRBJ2-5
DNA: TGTGCCAGCAGTTACGTAAGGTCTACTCGAAGGAACACTGAAGCTTTCTTT; CDR3: CASSYVRSTRRNTEAFF; D: -; size: -; V: TRBV6-5; J: TRBJ1-1
DNA: TGTGCCAGCAGTTACTCATCAGACATCTCCTACGAGCAGTACTTC; CDR3: CASSYSSDISYEQYF; D: -; size: few; V: TRBV6-5; J: TRBJ2-7
DNA: TGCGCCAGCAGCACTCCGGGGGGTGAGCAGTTCTTC; CDR3: CASSTPGGEQFF; D: TRBD2; size: few; V: TRBV5-1; J: TRBJ2-1
DNA: TGTGCCAGCAGTCCTAGACAGGACGCCTTCTTC; CDR3: CASSPRQDAFF; D: -; size: -; V: TRBV12-3/TRBV12-4; J: TRBJ2-1
DNA: TGCGCCAGCAGCCCAGTGGGTCGAGGAAACACCGGGGAGCTGTTTTTT; CDR3: CASSPVGRGNTGELFF; D: -; size: -; V: TRBV4-3; J: TRBJ2-2
DNA: TGTGCCAGCAGTTACGGGGTAGCGGCGTACACAGATACGCAGTATTTT; CDR3: CASSYGVAAYTDTQYF; D: -; size: few; V: TRBV6-2/TRBV6-3; J: TRBJ2-3
DNA: TGCAGCGTTGACAAAGGGGGCTATGGCTACACCTTC; CDR3: CSVDKGGYGYTF; D: -; size: -; V: TRBV29-1; J: TRBJ1-2
DNA: TGTGCCAGCAGTTTATTTCCAGGGAACTATGGCTACACCTTC; CDR3: CASSLFPGNYGYTF; D: -; size: few; V: TRBV27; J: TRBJ1-2
DNA: TGTGCCAGCACGACAGGACATAATGAAAAACTGTTTTTT; CDR3: CASTTGHNEKLFF; D: -; size: few; V: TRBV28; J: TRBJ1-4
DNA: TGTGCCAGCCGACGGGGGGCCAACGTCCTGACTTTC; CDR3: CASRRGANVLTF; D: -; size: -; V: TRBV6-5; J: TRBJ2-6
DNA: TGTGCCAGCAGCCCACTCCAGGGGTCCCTATACGAGCAGTACTTC; CDR3: CASSPLQGSLYEQYF; D: -; size: -; V: TRBV12-3/TRBV12-4; J: TRBJ2-7
DNA: TGCGCCAGCAGCCAAGAAGTAAGCTACCAGGCCTACGAGCAGTACTTC; CDR3: CASSQEVSYQAYEQYF; D: -; size: few; V: TRBV4-3; J: TRBJ2-7
DNA: TGTGCCAGCAGCCACACGGACAGGGTGGGGGCCAACGTCCTGACTTTC; CDR3: CASSHTDRVGANVLTF; D: TRBD1; size: few; V: TRBV7-2; J: TRBJ2-6
DNA: TGTGCCAGCAGTTCTCGACAGGGGGACCAGCCCCAGCATTTT; CDR3: CASSSRQGDQPQHF; D: TRBD1; size: -; V: TRBV6-5; J: TRBJ1-5
DNA: TGTGCCATGGACAGAATCGGAGCTTTCTTT; CDR3: CAMDRIGAFF; D: -; size: -; V: TRBV30; J: TRBJ1-1
DNA: TGTGCCAGCAGCTGGGTAGGGGCGAATTCACCCCTCCACTTT; CDR3: CASSWVGANSPLHF; D: -; size: few; V: TRBV5-4; J: TRBJ1-6
DNA: TGTGCCAGCAGTCCCAGCGGGTACAGTCCTAACTATGGCTACACCTTC; CDR3: CASSPSGYSPNYGYTF; D: -; size: -; V: TRBV27; J: TRBJ1-2
DNA: TGCGCCAGCAGCTTGACAGAGGGGGGATCCTACGAGCAGTACTTC; CDR3: CASSLTEGGSYEQYF; D: -; size: -; V: TRBV5-1; J: TRBJ2-7
DNA: TGCGCCAGCAGCTTACCGGGATCTATATCCGGGGAGCTGTTTTTT; CDR3: CASSLPGSISGELFF; D: -; size: few; V: TRBV5-1; J: TRBJ2-2
DNA: TGTGCCAGCAGTTTAGCCTACCCGCGGGGCGGCTACACCTTC; CDR3: CASSLAYPRGGYTF; D: -; size: -; V: TRBV27; J: TRBJ1-2
DNA: TGTGCCAGTAACCCGGAAAAATACTCTGGGGCCAACGTCCTGACTTTC; CDR3: CASNPEKYSGANVLTF; D: -; size: once; V: TRBV19; J: TRBJ2-6
DNA: TGTGCCAGCAGCTTAGTAATATCAGGAATGCTTAATGAGCAGTTCTTC; CDR3: CASSLVISGMLNEQFF; D: -; size: few; V: TRBV7-8; J: TRBJ2-1
DNA: TGCAGTGCTCGGAACAGGGATACCGGGGAGCTGTTTTTT; CDR3: CSARNRDTGELFF; D: -; size: few; V: TRBV20-1; J: TRBJ2-2
DNA: TGCAGTGCTGGTGCCGGTCCGGGGGACCGGAACTACACCTTC; CDR3: CSAGAGPGDRNYTF; D: -; size: few; V: TRBV20-1; J: TRBJ1-2
DNA: TGCGCCAGCAGCGTTGAATGGGTCGGATATGGCTACACCTTC; CDR3: CASSVEWVGYGYTF; D: -; size: few; V: TRBV5-1; J: TRBJ1-2
DNA: TGTGCTAGCAGCTTCCCGACTAGCGGGAGGCAAGATACGCAGTATTTT; CDR3: CASSFPTSGRQDTQYF; D: TRBD2; size: few; V: TRBV7-7; J: TRBJ2-3
DNA: TGTGCCAGCAGTGGACGGCAAGAGACCCAGTACTTC; CDR3: CASSGRQETQYF; D: -; size: -; V: TRBV12-3/TRBV12-4; J: TRBJ2-5
DNA: TGTGCCAGCAGCCGCCGGGGGTTTTCGGGGGTGGACACCGGGGAGCTGTTTTTT; CDR3: CASSRRGFSGVDTGELFF; D: -; size: many; V: TRBV7-3; J: TRBJ2-2
DNA: TGTGCCAGCAGCTTCGGAGTAACAGATACGCAGTATTTT; CDR3: CASSFGVTDTQYF; D: -; size: -; V: TRBV7-2; J: TRBJ2-3
DNA: TGTGCCAGCAGCGGAGTACCCGGAGTGGGCTACGAGCAGTACTTC; CDR3: CASSGVPGVGYEQYF; D: -; size: -; V: TRBV9; J: TRBJ2-7
DNA: TGTGCCAGCAACGACAGGGGGGGGTACGAGCAGTACTTC; CDR3: CASNDRGGYEQYF; D: TRBD1; size: -; V: TRBV28; J: TRBJ2-7
DNA: TGTGCCAGCAGTTACCGGGACAGTCACGGCTACACCTTC; CDR3: CASSYRDSHGYTF; D: TRBD1; size: few; V: TRBV6-6; J: TRBJ1-2
DNA: TGCGCCAGCAGCTTAGGGGAATCTTCTGGGGCCAACGTCCTGACTTTC; CDR3: CASSLGESSGANVLTF; D: -; size: -; V: TRBV5-1; J: TRBJ2-6
DNA: TGCGCCAGCAGCTTGGCCCCCCTCGGCCAAGAGACCCAGTACTTC; CDR3: CASSLAPLGQETQYF; D: -; size: few; V: TRBV5-1; J: TRBJ2-5
DNA: TGTGCCAGCAGCTTAGGGCCTAGCGGTAATTACTACGAGCAGTACTTC; CDR3: CASSLGPSGNYYEQYF; D: TRBD2; size: -; V: TRBV7-2; J: TRBJ2-7
DNA: TGCAGTGCTAGTCCCACAGGGGGAGGCCAGCCCCAGCATTTT; CDR3: CSASPTGGGQPQHF; D: TRBD1; size: few; V: TRBV20-1; J: TRBJ1-5
DNA: TGTGCCAGCAGCCACCTTAACGGGGCTCACGAGCAGTACTTC; CDR3: CASSHLNGAHEQYF; D: -; size: few; V: TRBV11-2; J: TRBJ2-7
DNA: TGTGCCAGCAGCTTGACAGGGGATAACGAGCAGTACTTC; CDR3: CASSLTGDNEQYF; D: TRBD1; size: few; V: TRBV11-2; J: TRBJ2-7
DNA: TGTGCCTCAAATCCGGTAGCGGGAGTATACGAGCAGTACTTC; CDR3: CASNPVAGVYEQYF; D: TRBD2; size: few; V: TRBV10-3; J: TRBJ2-7
DNA: TGCGCCAGCAGTTCCGGGACAGGCGACTACGAGCAGTACTTC; CDR3: CASSSGTGDYEQYF; D: TRBD1; size: many; V: TRBV5-1; J: TRBJ2-7
DNA: TGCAGTGCTTTGGGACTAGCGGGCTCCTACGAGCAGTACTTC; CDR3: CSALGLAGSYEQYF; D: TRBD2; size: few; V: TRBV20-1; J: TRBJ2-7
DNA: TGTGCCAGCAGCTTAGTGCCGGCTGGGGGAAACACCATATATTTT; CDR3: CASSLVPAGGNTIYF; D: -; size: -; V: TRBV7-2; J: TRBJ1-3